The source of this T cell receptor beta chain is a study of beta chain features in type 1 diabetes. The sequenced template was cDNA made from the entire isolated RNA. Clones were read by immunoSEQ multiplex PCR, and TCRdb kept only the in-frame ones, dropping some. The table records almost 350,000 clones, approximately 8% of them present only once. A remark on this clone: Its specificity is unknown.

Study outcomes and limitations: Shortening that was moderate but significant affected the TCRB CDR3s of Type 1 diabetes patients in all four CD4+ subsets. A potential influence of HLA type upon TCRB rearrangement remained unresolved herein.

Every donor had blood drawn once into heparin, roughly 120 mL on average. Sorting based on CD45RO/CCR7/CD25/CD127/CD95/CD27 separated CD4+ naive, central memory, regulatory and stem cell-like memory cells. The CDR3 runs 14 residues. Trimming left V 3 bases short and J 2 bases short, with 5 bases between. The germline V gene has CDR1 SGHVS and CDR2 FNYEAQ. The rearrangement uses TRBV7-6 and TRBJ2-6, with D unclear. Material: central memory CD4+ T cells from blood. This sequence originates from a woman between 18 and 30 years old in good health. The DNA of the CDR3 is TGTGCCAGCAGCTTGGAACCTGGGGCCAACGTCCTGACTTTC. Its translation is CASSLEPGANVLTF.